This T cell receptor (beta chain) was sequenced in a study of beta chain features in type 1 diabetes. Reverse transcription of all isolated RNA meant that expressed TCRB transcripts were sequenced. Profiled with immunoSEQ multiplex PCR; TCRdb holds only in-frame clones, not every one. The sample carries about 230,000 clones, more than 15% recorded once. Note on this clone: The antigen remains unidentified.

Germline V gives CDR1 MGHRA, CDR2 YSYEKL. The ends lost 2 bases at V and 5 bases at J; junction bases unmatched: 22. CDR3 length: 20 residues. Study-wide points: Moderate but significant shortening of TCRB CDR3s was recorded in all four CD4+ subsets from Type 1 diabetes patients.

The chain has TRBV4-1 and TRBJ2-5, with TRBD1 matching 8 bases. Sequencing was carried out using naive CD4+ T cells from blood. This TCR was recovered from a man aged 30 to 39 with type 1 diabetes. DNA of the CDR3: TGCGCCAGCAGCCAACTTTTCAGGGGGCGCGATAGCGGAGACTGGGAGACCCAGTACTTC. Protein: CASSQLFRGRDSGDWETQYF.